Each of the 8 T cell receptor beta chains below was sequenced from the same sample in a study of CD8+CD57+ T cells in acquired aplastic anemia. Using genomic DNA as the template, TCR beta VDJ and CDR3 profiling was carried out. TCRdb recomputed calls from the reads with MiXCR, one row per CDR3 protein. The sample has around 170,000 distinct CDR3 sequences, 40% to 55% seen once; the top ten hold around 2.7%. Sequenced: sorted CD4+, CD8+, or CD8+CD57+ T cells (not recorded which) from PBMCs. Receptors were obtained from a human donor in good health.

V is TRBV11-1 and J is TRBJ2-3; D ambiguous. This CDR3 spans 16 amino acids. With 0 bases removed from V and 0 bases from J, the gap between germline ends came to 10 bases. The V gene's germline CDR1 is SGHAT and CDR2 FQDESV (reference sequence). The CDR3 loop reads CASSLASAGSTDTQYF. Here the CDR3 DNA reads TGTGCCAGCAGCTTAGCCAGTGCTGGGAGCACAGATACGCAGTATTTT. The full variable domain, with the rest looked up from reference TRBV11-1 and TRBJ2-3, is EAEVAQSPRYKITEKSQAVAFWCDPISGHATLYWYRQILGQGPELLVQFQDESVVDDSQLPKDRFSAERLKGVDSTLKIQPAELGDSAMYLCASSLASAGSTDTQYFGPGTRLTVL.

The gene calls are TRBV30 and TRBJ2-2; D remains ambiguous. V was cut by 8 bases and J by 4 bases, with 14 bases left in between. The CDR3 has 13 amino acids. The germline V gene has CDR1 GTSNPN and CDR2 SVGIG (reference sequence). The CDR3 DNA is TGTGCCCGCCAGTCAAGAGGCACCGGGGAGCTGTTTTTT. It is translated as CARQSRGTGELFF. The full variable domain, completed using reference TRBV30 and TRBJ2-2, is SQTIHQWPATLVQPVGSPLSLECTVEGTSNPNLYWYRQAAGRGLQLLFYSVGIGQISSEVPQNLSASRPQDRQFILSSKKLLLSDSGFYLCARQSRGTGELFFGEGSRLTVL.

The CDR3 coding sequence is TGTGCCACCGGAAGGGAGGCTAGCGGTTCCTACGAGCAGTACTTC. Encoded protein: CATGREASGSYEQYF. The chain is built from TRBV19 and TRBJ2-7; the match to TRBD2 covers 7 bases. The CDR3 extends over 15 amino acids. The V and J ends lost 10 bases and 1 base, in that order; junction bases with no gene match: 13. CDR1 LNHDA and CDR2 SQIVND come from the germline V gene (reference sequence).

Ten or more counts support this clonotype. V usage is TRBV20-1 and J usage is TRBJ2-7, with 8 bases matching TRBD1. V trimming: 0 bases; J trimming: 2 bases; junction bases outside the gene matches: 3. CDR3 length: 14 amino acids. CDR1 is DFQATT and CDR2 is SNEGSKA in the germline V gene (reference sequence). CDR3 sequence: CSARDVQGAYEQYF. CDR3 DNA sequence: TGCAGTGCTAGAGATGTACAGGGGGCCTACGAGCAGTACTTC.

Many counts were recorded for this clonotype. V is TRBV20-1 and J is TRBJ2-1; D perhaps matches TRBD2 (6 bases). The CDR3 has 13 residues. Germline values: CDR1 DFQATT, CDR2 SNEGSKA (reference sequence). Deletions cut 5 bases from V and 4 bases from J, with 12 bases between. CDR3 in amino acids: CSASRDSYNEQFF. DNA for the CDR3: TGCAGTGCTTCCCGGGACTCTTACAATGAGCAGTTCTTC.

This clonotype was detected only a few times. CDR3 protein: CSVGKKDQPQHF. As DNA, the CDR3 is TGCAGCGTTGGGAAGAAAGATCAGCCCCAGCATTTT. The genes are TRBV29-1 and TRBJ1-5; the D is unclear. CDR3 size: 12 residues. CDR1 is SQVTM and CDR2 is ANQGSEA in the germline V gene. V shed 4 bases and J shed 5 bases, with 9 bases lying between them.

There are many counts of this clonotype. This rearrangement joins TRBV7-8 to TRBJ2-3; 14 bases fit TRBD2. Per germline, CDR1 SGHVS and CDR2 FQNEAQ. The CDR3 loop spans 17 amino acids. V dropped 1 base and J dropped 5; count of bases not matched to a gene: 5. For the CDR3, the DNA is TGTGCCAGCAGCTTAGGGGGACTAGCGGGAGTTGTAGATACGCAGTATTTT. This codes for CASSLGGLAGVVDTQYF.

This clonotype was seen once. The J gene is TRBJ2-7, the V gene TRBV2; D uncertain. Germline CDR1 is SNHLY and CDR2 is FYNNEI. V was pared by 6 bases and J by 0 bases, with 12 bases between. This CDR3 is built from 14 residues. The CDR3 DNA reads TGTGCCAGCAGGATACCGGGCCACTCCTACGAGCAGTACTTC. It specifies CASRIPGHSYEQYF.